The 13 T cell receptor beta chains below all came from one sample that was sequenced in a study of prognosis after radiotherapy for stage I lung cancer. Two-round multiplex PCR, the amplification method, yielded TCR beta CDR3 from genomic DNA. Individual primers that were specific to each TRBV and TRBJ gene served in first-round PCR. TCRdb re-called the multiplex PCR reads with MiXCR, one entry per CDR3 protein. The sample consists of approximately 25,000 distinct CDR3 sequences, approximately 44% of them appearing once. The sample here was PBMCs, taken before or after stereotactic body radiation therapy (not recorded which). The receptors stem from a donor aged 50 or older with non-small cell lung cancer.

The chain employs TRBV10-3 and TRBJ2-7; 8 positions match TRBD1. V lost 6 bases and J lost 3; bases outside the gene matches: 7. The CDR3 is 14 amino acids. CDR1 is ENHRY and CDR2 is SYGVKD in the germline V gene. The CDR3 spells CAISPGQGGYEQYF. CDR3 in DNA: TGTGCCATCAGCCCCGGACAGGGCGGCTACGAGCAGTACTTC.

V and J are TRBV6-2 or TRBV6-3 and TRBJ2-7, with D possibly matching TRBD1 (6 bases). There are 14 residues in the CDR3. The germline gives CDR1 MNHEY, CDR2 SVGEGT. V dropped 6 bases and J dropped 3 bases, with 15 bases sitting between them. The CDR3 sequence is CASRPMGANYEQYF. CDR3 DNA: TGTGCCAGCAGGCCTATGGGGGCAAACTACGAGCAGTACTTC.

With regard to this clonotype: The junction does not match germline at one end; this may be a read error. The chain uses TRBV5-1 and TRBJ1-1, with D unclear. Germline-derived CDR1 and CDR2 are SGHRS and YFSETQ. This CDR3 has 16 residues. CDR3 loop: CASSLEQSVRASEKYF. CDR3 bases: TGCGCCAGCAGCTTGGAACAATCGGTCCGGGCGTCCGAGAAGTACTTT.

Concerning this clonotype: This is likely an artifact of a read error, given a far larger clone one base away. The CDR3 DNA reads as TGTGCCATCAGTTATGTTGGGACCGGGGAGCTGTTTTTT. Translating gives CAISYVGTGELFF. J is TRBJ2-2 and V is TRBV6-9; no definite D call. Germline-derived CDR1 and CDR2 are MNHGY and SVAAGI. This CDR3 comprises 13 residues.

This clonotype has ten or more counts. V is TRBV5-1 and J is TRBJ2-6; D unclear. This CDR3 region has 15 residues. CDR1 is SGHRS, CDR2 YFSETQ, per germline. V was trimmed by 1 base and J by 0 bases, leaving 5 bases between them. The CDR3 sequence is CASSLTISGANVLTF. CDR3 nucleotide sequence: TGCGCCAGCAGCTTGACCATCTCTGGGGCCAACGTCCTGACTTTC.

Comments on this clonotype: At one end the junction does not follow the germline gene, possibly because of a read error. The J gene is TRBJ1-2, the V gene TRBV6-5, with a tentative D call TRBD1 (5 bases). CDR1 MNHEY and CDR2 SVGAGI come from the germline V gene. The CDR3 spans 15 residues. CDR3 coding DNA: TGTGCCATCAGTTCCTTCACTAGACAGTCCTATGGCTACACCTTC. This gives the protein CAISSFTRQSYGYTF.

The chain has TRBV28 and TRBJ1-5, with a tentative D call TRBD1 (5 bases). This CDR3 contains 14 residues. In germline, CDR1 is MDHEN, CDR2 SYDVKM. Trimming left V 9 bases short and J 2 bases short, with 14 bases between. Written as DNA, the CDR3 is TGTGCCAGTGGATGGGACCTGGGCAATCAGCCCCAGCATTTT. Amino acid sequence: CASGWDLGNQPQHF. Full variable domain (rest looked up from reference TRBV28 and TRBJ1-5): DVKVTQSSRYLVKRTGEKVFLECVQDMDHENMFWYRQDPGLGLRLIYFSYDVKMKEKGDIPEGYSVSREKKERFSLILESASTNQTSMYLCASGWDLGNQPQHFGDGTRLSIL.

This clonotype has ten or more counts. The chain joins TRBV3-1 to TRBJ2-5, with a weak D call TRBD1 (5 bases). The CDR3 sequence is 14 residues long. V lost 1 base and J 2 bases, leaving 8 bases between the germline ends. CDR1 and CDR2 from the germline V gene are LGHDT and YNNKEL (reference sequence). The CDR3 sequence: CASSQGGVQETQYF. The CDR3 nucleotides read TGTGCCAGCAGCCAAGGGGGCGTTCAAGAGACCCAGTACTTC.

The V gene is TRBV7-9, the J gene TRBJ2-1; 15 bases agree with TRBD2. The V gene's germline CDR1 is SEHNR and CDR2 FQNEAQ (reference sequence). The CDR3 is 19 residues long. V lost 2 bases and J lost 5; bases outside the gene matches: 10. The CDR3 bases are TGTGCCAGCAGCTTAACGGGACTAGCGGGAGGCCTGAGGAACAATGAGCAGTTCTTC. It encodes CASSLTGLAGGLRNNEQFF.

On this clonotype: The conserved closing phenylalanine or tryptophan is absent in this CDR3, likely reflecting a read error. CDR3 sequence: CASSALGTLNSPLHL. The CDR3 DNA reads TGTGCCAGCAGTGCCCTCGGCACCCTAAATTCACCCCTCCACCTT. The chain is built from TRBV6-2 or TRBV6-3 and TRBJ1-6; D uncertain. The germline V and J ends were trimmed by 5 bases and 7 bases, with 15 bases remaining between them. The germline gives CDR1 MNHEY, CDR2 SVGEGT. The CDR3 consists of 15 residues.

This clonotype has a count of ten or more. The V and J genes are TRBV6-1 and TRBJ1-5; 9 nucleotides line up with TRBD1. V lost 5 bases and J lost 5; bases outside the gene matches: 10. The germline gives CDR1 MNHNS, CDR2 SASEGT. The CDR3 runs to 16 residues. CDR3 residues: CASSPLGTGTDQPQHF. CDR3 sequence (DNA): TGTGCCAGCAGTCCTTTAGGGACAGGGACAGATCAGCCCCAGCATTTT.

This clonotype was counted ten times or more. This chain's CDR3 is CSARVSTGNTDTQYF. CDR3 nucleotide sequence: TGCAGTGCTAGAGTTTCAACAGGGAACACAGATACGCAGTATTTT. This chain links TRBV20-1 with TRBJ2-3; possibly TRBD1 for D (6 bases). The V gene lost 1 base and the J gene lost 2 bases, with 13 bases spanning the gap. In germline, CDR1 is DFQATT, CDR2 SNEGSKA (reference sequence). The CDR3 loop spans 15 amino acids.

This clonotype was counted at least ten times. The V gene is TRBV2, the J gene TRBJ2-5, with 12 bases aligning to TRBD2. The germline gives CDR1 SNHLY, CDR2 FYNNEI. The CDR3 covers 14 residues. Unmatched junction bases numbered 1, after V lost 7 bases and J lost 1 base. The chain's CDR3 is CASKTSGGQETQYF. CDR3 coding DNA: TGTGCCAGCAAGACTAGCGGGGGCCAAGAGACCCAGTACTTC.